A single sample is the source of the 7 T cell receptor beta chains below, sequenced in a study of identical twins. TCRdb ran MiXCR on the 5' RACE reads and lists one entry per CDR3 protein. Of approximately 600,000 distinct CDR3 sequences listed, around 7.5% are singletons. These records were also assigned to another study, of yellow fever vaccine responses in identical twins.

Sequencing was carried out using PBMCs. These receptors were obtained from a woman aged 18-30 years in good health.

Only a few counts were recorded for this clonotype. The chain links TRBV12-3 or TRBV12-4 to TRBJ1-1, with 9 nucleotides matching TRBD1. With V trimmed by 5 bases and J by 5 bases, 6 bases remained unmatched. This CDR3 comprises 14 residues. The CDR3: CASSRQGGGTEAFF. The CDR3 bases are TGTGCCAGCAGTAGACAGGGGGGCGGTACTGAAGCTTTCTTT.

This clonotype was picked up many times. The genes are TRBV29-1 and TRBJ1-1, with D perhaps TRBD1 (5 bases). Per the germline V gene, CDR1 is SQVTM and CDR2 is ANQGSEA. Between the trimmed V and J ends, which lost 4 bases and 4 bases, there was a span of 16 bases. The CDR3 is 14 amino acids. The DNA for the CDR3 is TGCAGCGTTGTGCGGACATCCTGGGGCACTGAAGCTTTCTTT. This codes for CSVVRTSWGTEAFF.

This clonotype was found many times. The rearrangement joins TRBV12-3 or TRBV12-4 to TRBJ2-5; 7 nucleotides line up with TRBD2. V gave up 0 bases and J gave up 7 bases; unmatched junction bases: 8. This CDR3 has 15 residues. The CDR3 DNA reads as TGTGCCAGCAGTTTAGCGGTGGCGGGGGTAGGGACCCAGTACTTC. Translating gives CASSLAVAGVGTQYF.

In DNA form, the CDR3 reads TGCGCCAGCAGCCTCCCTGCGGACAGGGACATCACCGGGGAGCTGTTTTTT. Translated: CASSLPADRDITGELFF. This sequence joins TRBV4-1 and TRBJ2-2; 8 bases are shared with TRBD1. CDR3 length: 17 amino acids. Germline V CDR1 and CDR2: MGHRA, YSYEKL. V was clipped by 4 bases and J by 4 bases; unmatched bases: 11.

The chain employs TRBV7-6 and TRBJ2-2; 7 bases line up with TRBD1. The length of the CDR3 is 15 residues. Per the germline V gene, CDR1 is SGHVS and CDR2 is FNYEAQ. V lost 0 bases, J lost 5 bases, and 3 bases stayed unmatched. This CDR3 reads CASSLAGTVTGELFF. CDR3 nucleotides: TGTGCCAGCAGCTTAGCCGGGACAGTGACCGGGGAGCTGTTTTTT.

This clonotype has more than one count but fewer than ten. The chain uses TRBV4-1 and TRBJ2-2; 10 bases map to TRBD2. In germline, CDR1 is MGHRA, CDR2 YSYEKL. V was pared by 6 bases and J by 2 bases, with 9 bases of the junction left unmatched. This CDR3 contains 17 residues. The CDR3 DNA sequence: TGCGCCAGCAGTCATCCTGGACTAGCGGAAAACACCGGGGAGCTGTTTTTT. It codes for CASSHPGLAENTGELFF.

This chain connects TRBV29-1 to TRBJ2-1; 7 bases line up with TRBD2. V gave up 7 bases and J gave up 0 bases; unmatched junction bases: 6. The CDR3 length is 14 residues. Looked up from germline, CDR1 is SQVTM and CDR2 is ANQGSEA. This CDR3 reads CSGGGGISYNEQFF. CDR3 in DNA: TGCAGCGGTGGGGGAGGGATCTCCTACAATGAGCAGTTCTTC.